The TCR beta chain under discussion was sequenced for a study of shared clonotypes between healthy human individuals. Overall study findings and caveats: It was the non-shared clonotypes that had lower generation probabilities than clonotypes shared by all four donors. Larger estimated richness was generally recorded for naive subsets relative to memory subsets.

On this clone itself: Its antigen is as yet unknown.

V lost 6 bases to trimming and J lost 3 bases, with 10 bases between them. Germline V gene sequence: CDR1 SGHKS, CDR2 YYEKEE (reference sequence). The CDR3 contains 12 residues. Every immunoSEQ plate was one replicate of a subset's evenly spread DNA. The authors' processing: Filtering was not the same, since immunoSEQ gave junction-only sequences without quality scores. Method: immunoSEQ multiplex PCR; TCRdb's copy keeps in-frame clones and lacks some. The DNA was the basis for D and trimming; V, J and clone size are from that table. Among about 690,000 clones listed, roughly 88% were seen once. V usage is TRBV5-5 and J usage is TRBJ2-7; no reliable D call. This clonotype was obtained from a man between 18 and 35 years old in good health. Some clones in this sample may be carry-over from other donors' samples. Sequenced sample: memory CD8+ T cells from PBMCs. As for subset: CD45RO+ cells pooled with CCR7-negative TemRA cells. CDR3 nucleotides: TGTGCCAGCACCGGTCTCGGCTACGAGCAGTACTTC. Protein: CASTGLGYEQYF.